The 10 T cell receptor beta chains reported below all come from one sample, sequenced in a study of cytomegalovirus exposure and HLA in healthy donors. PCR used 60 Vbeta primers and 13 Jbeta primers. Produced via immunoSEQ multiplex PCR; TCRdb's table is partial and in-frame only. The profile covers 200,000 to 250,000 clones, with about 80% appearing a single time and about 1.4% taken by the ten largest. What was sequenced was PBMCs. The receptors were gathered from a girl aged 5-17 years in good health and CMV-seronegative.

The V and J genes are TRBV5-1 and TRBJ2-7; 7 nucleotides align to TRBD1. The trim removed 4 bases at V and 4 bases at J, leaving 8 bases unmatched. Germline CDR1 SGHRS, CDR2 YFSETQ. The CDR3 is made up of 14 amino acids. The CDR3 region has the DNA TGCGCCAGCAGCCCACTCGGACAGGAATACGAGCAGTACTTC. This gives the protein CASSPLGQEYEQYF.

DNA of the CDR3: TGTGCCAGCAGTCGTGCCAGGGATGACACCGGGGAGCTGTTTTTT. Translation: CASSRARDDTGELFF. The gene calls are TRBV27 and TRBJ2-2; tentatively, D is TRBD1 (5 bases). This CDR3 spans 15 amino acids. Between the trimmed V and J ends, which lost 5 bases and 3 bases, there was a span of 13 bases. Germline loops: CDR1 MNHEY, CDR2 SMNVEV (reference sequence).

The chain uses TRBV6-5 and TRBJ2-7; 7 positions match TRBD2. Germline lookup yields CDR1 MNHEY and CDR2 SVGAGI. V trimming: 2 bases; J trimming: 2 bases; junction bases outside the gene matches: 6. The CDR3 has 15 amino acids. The CDR3 is CASSYDQRGAYEQYF. CDR3 DNA: TGTGCCAGCAGTTACGACCAGCGGGGCGCCTACGAGCAGTACTTC.

The gene calls are TRBV5-6 and TRBJ1-3; D is uncertain. Germline lookup yields CDR1 SGHDT and CDR2 YYEEEE. V lost 4 bases and J 0 bases, leaving 8 bases between the germline ends. This CDR3 has 14 amino acids. In nucleotides, the CDR3 is TGTGCCAGCAGCCGCCTGAGCTCTGGAAACACCATATATTTT. Translation gives CASSRLSSGNTIYF.

The chain recombines TRBV6-6 with TRBJ1-5, with 7 bases fitting TRBD1. After removal of 6 bases from V and 3 bases from J, the junction contained 5 bases not matched to a gene. Germline-derived CDR1 and CDR2 are MNHNY and SVGAGI (reference sequence). This CDR3 spans 14 amino acids. In DNA, the CDR3 is TGTGCCAGCAGCCCGGGACAGCCCAATCAGCCCCAGCATTTT. This sequence encodes CASSPGQPNQPQHF.

The chain recombines TRBV7-9 with TRBJ1-1; TRBD1 aligns across 9 bases. This CDR3 region has 19 residues. The V gene end was trimmed by 5 bases and the J gene end by 0 bases; junction bases not matched to a gene: 16. Germline V gene data show CDR1 as SEHNR and CDR2 as FQNEAQ (reference sequence). The CDR3 DNA reads TGTGCCAGCAGCGGTTTAACAGGGGGCGAGGTCTACCTGAACACTGAAGCTTTCTTT. Translation: CASSGLTGGEVYLNTEAFF. The full variable domain, in which reference TRBV7-9 and TRBJ1-1 provide the parts outside the CDR3, is DTGVSQNPRHKITKRGQNVTFRCDPISEHNRLYWYRQTLGQGPEFLTYFQNEAQLEKSRLLSDRFSAERPKGSFSTLEIQRTEQGDSAMYLCASSGLTGGEVYLNTEAFFGQGTRLTVV.

The chain links TRBV6-5 to TRBJ1-5; 7 bases agree with TRBD1. Germline V gives CDR1 MNHEY, CDR2 SVGAGI. With 8 bases clipped from V and 4 bases from J, the junction kept 5 bases outside the gene matches. The CDR3 has 13 amino acids. CDR3 nucleotides: TGTGCCAGCGCCTGGGACAGTAATCAGCCCCAGCATTTT. This gives the protein CASAWDSNQPQHF.

The V and J genes are TRBV25-1 and TRBJ1-1; D remains unclear. This CDR3 is 13 amino acids long. The germline gives CDR1 MGHDK, CDR2 SYGVNS. V was cut by 6 bases and J by 5 bases, with 13 bases left in between. The CDR3, as DNA: TGTGCCAGCAGCTTGCGGTTCGGGACTGAAGCTTTCTTT. Translation gives CASSLRFGTEAFF.

The chain uses TRBV7-9 and TRBJ1-2; TRBD1 agrees at 7 bases. V lost 4 bases and J lost 5; bases outside the gene matches: 10. The CDR3 has 15 residues. The germline gives CDR1 SEHNR, CDR2 FQNEAQ (reference sequence). The DNA of the CDR3 is TGTGCCAGCAGCTCAATGACAGGGCCCATTTATGGCTACACCTTC. Protein sequence: CASSSMTGPIYGYTF.

The chain links TRBV19 to TRBJ1-1, with D perhaps matching TRBD1 (6 bases). The V gene lost 3 bases and the J gene lost 13 bases, with 12 bases spanning the gap. The CDR3 runs 11 residues. Germline loops: CDR1 LNHDA, CDR2 SQIVND (reference sequence). CDR3 sequence (DNA): TGTGCCAGTAGTATTCAGGGGTTCGGTTTCTTT. Protein product: CASSIQGFGFF.